This TCR beta chain stems from a study of OX40 agonist ivuxolimab in advanced cancers. Overall study context: Recorded diagnoses for dose-escalation patients were hepatocellular carcinoma, melanoma, renal cell or head and neck cancer. The mean age was approximately 60 years, ranging from about 20 to 90, with around four fifths of participants male.

The V gene's germline CDR1 is MNHEY and CDR2 SMNVEV (reference sequence). The CDR3 length is 13 residues. Trimming cost V 4 bases and J 4 bases; bases outside gene matches: 1. With regard to this clone: What it binds is unknown.

Points from the study as a whole: CD8+ T cells averaged more expanded clones than CD4+.

At baseline, cycle 4 day 1, and cycle 7 day 1, blood was sampled. Assay used: immunoSEQ multiplex PCR; TCRdb lists only in-frame clones, some missing. The table records 30,000 to 40,000 clones, around 90% of them present only once. The sequences come from CD4+ or CD8+ T cells sorted from blood, collected in a trial of the OX40 agonist ivuxolimab. This chain connects TRBV27 to TRBJ1-2; 9 nucleotides match TRBD1. The clonotype was recovered from an adult with an advanced solid tumor such as melanoma, head and neck, liver or kidney cancer. As DNA, the CDR3 is TGTGCCAGCAGTTCGGACAGGGGCTATGGCTACACCTTC. Encoded protein: CASSSDRGYGYTF.